This T cell receptor beta chain came from a study of cytomegalovirus exposure and HLA in healthy donors. Across the study: Among the 398 genotyped donors, 65% to 85% were placed in the Caucasian-associated ancestry cluster.

CDR1 SGDLS and CDR2 YYNGEE come from the germline V gene. The CDR3 runs 15 residues. The V and J ends lost 5 bases and 11 bases, in that order; junction bases with no gene match: 12. Comment on this clone: Its specificity is not known.

Study-level results: Rarity characterized most TCR sequences, yet some public TCRs appeared in many donors. Roughly even sequencing depth across donors was the assumption behind the presence/absence analyses. Later work found most CMV-associated TCR beta chains apparently HLA-restricted.

The PCR had 60 Vbeta and 13 Jbeta primers. Assay used: immunoSEQ multiplex PCR; TCRdb lists only in-frame clones, some missing. The repertoire holds about 140,000 clones, with 75% to 85% as singletons. The TCR comes from a man aged 45-65 years in good health and CMV-seronegative. Sample: PBMCs. The chain has TRBV9 and TRBJ1-4, with 10 bases identical to TRBD1. The CDR3 region has the DNA TGTGCCAGCAGTCCGGGACAGGGGCCCTCCGGTAAACTGTTTTTT. Protein: CASSPGQGPSGKLFF.